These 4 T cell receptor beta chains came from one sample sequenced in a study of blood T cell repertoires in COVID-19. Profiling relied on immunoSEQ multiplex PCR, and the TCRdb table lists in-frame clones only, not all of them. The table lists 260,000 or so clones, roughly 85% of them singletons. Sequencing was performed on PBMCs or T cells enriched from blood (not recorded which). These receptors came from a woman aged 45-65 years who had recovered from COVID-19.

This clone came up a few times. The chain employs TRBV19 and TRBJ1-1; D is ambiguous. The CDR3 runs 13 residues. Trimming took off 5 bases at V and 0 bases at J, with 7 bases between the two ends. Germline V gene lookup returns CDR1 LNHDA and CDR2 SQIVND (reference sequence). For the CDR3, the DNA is TGTGCCAGTAGTCCACAGATGAACACTGAAGCTTTCTTT. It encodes CASSPQMNTEAFF. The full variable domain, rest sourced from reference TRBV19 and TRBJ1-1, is DGGITQSPKYLFRKEGQNVTLSCEQNLNHDAMYWYRQDPGQGLRLIYYSQIVNDFQKGDIAEGYSVSREKKESFPLTVTSAQKNPTAFYLCASSPQMNTEAFFGQGTRLTVV.

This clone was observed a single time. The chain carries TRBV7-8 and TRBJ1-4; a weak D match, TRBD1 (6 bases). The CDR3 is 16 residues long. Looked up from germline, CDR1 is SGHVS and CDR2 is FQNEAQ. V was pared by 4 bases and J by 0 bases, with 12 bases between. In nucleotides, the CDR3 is TGTGCCAGCAGCTACGGGACACATGCAACTAATGAAAAACTGTTTTTT. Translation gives CASSYGTHATNEKLFF.

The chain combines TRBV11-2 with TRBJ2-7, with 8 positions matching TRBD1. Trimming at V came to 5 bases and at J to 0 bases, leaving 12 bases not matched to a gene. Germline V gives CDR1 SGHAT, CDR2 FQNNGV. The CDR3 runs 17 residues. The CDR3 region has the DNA TGTGCCAGCAGCCAACCATCCCCCGGACAGGGCTCCTACGAGCAGTACTTC. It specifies CASSQPSPGQGSYEQYF. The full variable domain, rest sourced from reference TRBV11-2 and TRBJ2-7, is EAGVAQSPRYKIIEKRQSVAFWCNPISGHATLYWYQQILGQGPKLLIQFQNNGVVDDSQLPKDRFSAERLKGVDSTLKIQPAKLEDSAVYLCASSQPSPGQGSYEQYFGPGTRLTVT.

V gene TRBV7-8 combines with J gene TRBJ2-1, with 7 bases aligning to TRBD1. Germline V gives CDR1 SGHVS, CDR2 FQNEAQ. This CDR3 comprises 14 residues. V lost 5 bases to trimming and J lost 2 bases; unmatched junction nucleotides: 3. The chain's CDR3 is CASSAGTAYNEQFF. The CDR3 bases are TGTGCCAGCAGCGCAGGGACAGCCTACAATGAGCAGTTCTTC.